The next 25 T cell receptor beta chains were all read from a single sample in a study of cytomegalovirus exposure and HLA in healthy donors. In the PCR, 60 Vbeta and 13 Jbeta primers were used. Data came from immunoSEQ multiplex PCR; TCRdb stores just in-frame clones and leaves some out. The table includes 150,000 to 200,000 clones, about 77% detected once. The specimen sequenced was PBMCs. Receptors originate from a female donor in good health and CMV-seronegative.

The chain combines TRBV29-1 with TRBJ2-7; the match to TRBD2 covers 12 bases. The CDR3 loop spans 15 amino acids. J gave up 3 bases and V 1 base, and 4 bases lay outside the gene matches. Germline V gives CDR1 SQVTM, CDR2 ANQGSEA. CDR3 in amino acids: CSVEATSGGSYEQYF. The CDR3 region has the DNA TGCAGCGTTGAAGCGACTAGCGGGGGAAGCTACGAGCAGTACTTC.

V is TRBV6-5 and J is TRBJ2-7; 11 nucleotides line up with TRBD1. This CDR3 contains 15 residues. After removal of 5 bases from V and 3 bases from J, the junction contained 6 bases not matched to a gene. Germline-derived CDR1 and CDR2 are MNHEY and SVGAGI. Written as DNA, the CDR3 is TGTGCCAGCAGTCCCCCAGGGACAGGGGGCTACGAGCAGTACTTC. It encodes CASSPPGTGGYEQYF.

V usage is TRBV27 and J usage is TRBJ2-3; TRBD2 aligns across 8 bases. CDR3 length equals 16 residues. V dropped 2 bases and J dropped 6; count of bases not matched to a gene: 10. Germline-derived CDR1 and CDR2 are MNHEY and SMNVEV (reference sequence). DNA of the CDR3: TGTGCCAGCAGTTTAAGGGGGACTAGTGCCCGGGATACGCAGTATTTT. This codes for CASSLRGTSARDTQYF.

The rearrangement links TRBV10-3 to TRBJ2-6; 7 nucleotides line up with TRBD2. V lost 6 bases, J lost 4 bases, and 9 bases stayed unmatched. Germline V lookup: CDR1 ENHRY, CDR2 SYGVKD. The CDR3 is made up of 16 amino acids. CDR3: CAISGEGTYGANVLTF. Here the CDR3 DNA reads TGTGCCATCAGCGGGGAGGGTACTTACGGGGCCAACGTCCTGACTTTC.

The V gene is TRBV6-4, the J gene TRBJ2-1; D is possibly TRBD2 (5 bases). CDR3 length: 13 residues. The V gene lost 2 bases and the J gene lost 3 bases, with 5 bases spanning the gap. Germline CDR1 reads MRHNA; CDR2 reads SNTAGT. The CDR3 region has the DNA TGTGCCAGCAGTGACGGGAGCTACAATGAGCAGTTCTTC. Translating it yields CASSDGSYNEQFF.

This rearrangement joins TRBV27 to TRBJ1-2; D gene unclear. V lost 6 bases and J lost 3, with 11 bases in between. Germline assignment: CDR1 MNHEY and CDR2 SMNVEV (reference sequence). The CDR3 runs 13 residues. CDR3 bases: TGTGCCAGCAGGCCGCGGCAAGACTATGGCTACACCTTC. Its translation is CASRPRQDYGYTF.

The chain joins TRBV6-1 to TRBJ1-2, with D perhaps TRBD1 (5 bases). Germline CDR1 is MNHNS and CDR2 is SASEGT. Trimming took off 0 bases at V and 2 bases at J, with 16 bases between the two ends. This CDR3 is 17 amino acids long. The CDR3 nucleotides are TGTGCCAGCAGTGAAGCGCTTTGGCAGACAGTCAACTATGGCTACACCTTC. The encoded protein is CASSEALWQTVNYGYTF.

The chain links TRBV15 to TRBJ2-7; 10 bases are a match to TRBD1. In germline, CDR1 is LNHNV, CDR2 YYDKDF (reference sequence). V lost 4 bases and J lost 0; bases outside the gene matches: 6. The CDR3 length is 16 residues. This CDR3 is CATSNLGQGNSYEQYF. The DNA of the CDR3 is TGTGCCACCAGCAATCTGGGACAGGGGAACTCCTACGAGCAGTACTTC.

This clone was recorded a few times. CDR3 bases: TGTGCCAGCAGCGTAGGGCTAGCGGGGGGGTTCGCAGATACGCAGTATTTT. Translated, it gives CASSVGLAGGFADTQYF. The chain has TRBV9 and TRBJ2-3, with 12 bases identical to TRBD2. The germline gives CDR1 SGDLS, CDR2 YYNGEE. The V and J ends lost 0 bases and 4 bases, in that order; junction bases with no gene match: 6. The CDR3 has 17 residues. The full variable domain, completed using reference TRBV9 and TRBJ2-3, is DSGVTQTPKHLITATGQRVTLRCSPRSGDLSVYWYQQSLDQGLQFLIQYYNGEERAKGNILERFSAQQFPDLHSELNLSSLELGDSALYFCASSVGLAGGFADTQYFGPGTRLTVL.

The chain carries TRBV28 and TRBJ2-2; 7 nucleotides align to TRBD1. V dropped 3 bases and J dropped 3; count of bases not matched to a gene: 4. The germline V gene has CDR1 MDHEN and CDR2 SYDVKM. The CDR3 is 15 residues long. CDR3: CASSLIGGDTGELFF. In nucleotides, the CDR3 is TGTGCCAGCAGTTTGATAGGGGGCGACACCGGGGAGCTGTTTTTT. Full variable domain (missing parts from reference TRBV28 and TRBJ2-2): DVKVTQSSRYLVKRTGEKVFLECVQDMDHENMFWYRQDPGLGLRLIYFSYDVKMKEKGDIPEGYSVSREKKERFSLILESASTNQTSMYLCASSLIGGDTGELFFGEGSRLTVL.

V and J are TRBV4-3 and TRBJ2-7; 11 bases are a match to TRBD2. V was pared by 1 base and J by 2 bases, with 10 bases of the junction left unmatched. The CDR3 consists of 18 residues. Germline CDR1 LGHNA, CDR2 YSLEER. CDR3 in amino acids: CASSQGTMVSGRAYEQYF. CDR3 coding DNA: TGCGCCAGCAGCCAAGGCACCATGGTTAGCGGGAGGGCCTACGAGCAGTACTTC.

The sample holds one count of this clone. The CDR3 loop is CASSFRGGSYEQYF. The CDR3 DNA reads as TGTGCCAGCAGCTTCCGGGGGGGCTCCTACGAGCAGTACTTC. The chain employs TRBV5-4 and TRBJ2-7; 8 nucleotides line up with TRBD2. The CDR3 has 14 residues. With 2 bases clipped from V and 0 bases from J, the junction kept 1 base outside the gene matches. Germline-derived CDR1 and CDR2 are SGHNT and YYREEE (reference sequence).

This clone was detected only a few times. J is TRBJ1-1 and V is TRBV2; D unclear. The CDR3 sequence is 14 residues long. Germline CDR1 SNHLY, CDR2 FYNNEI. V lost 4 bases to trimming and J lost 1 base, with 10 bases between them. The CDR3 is CASSADGPNTEAFF. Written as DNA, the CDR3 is TGTGCCAGCAGTGCCGATGGCCCGAACACTGAAGCTTTCTTT.

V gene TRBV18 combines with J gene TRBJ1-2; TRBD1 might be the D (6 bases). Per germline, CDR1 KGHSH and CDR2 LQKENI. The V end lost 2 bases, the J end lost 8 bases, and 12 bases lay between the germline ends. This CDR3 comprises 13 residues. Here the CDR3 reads CASSPSGAGGYTF. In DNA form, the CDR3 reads TGTGCCAGCTCACCATCAGGGGCGGGCGGCTACACCTTC.

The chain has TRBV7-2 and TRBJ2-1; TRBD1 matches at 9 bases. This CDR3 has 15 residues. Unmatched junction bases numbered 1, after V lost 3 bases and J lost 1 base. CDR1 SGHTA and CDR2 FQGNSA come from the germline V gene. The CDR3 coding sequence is TGTGCCAGCAGCTTGGGGACAGGGTCCTACAATGAGCAGTTCTTC. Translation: CASSLGTGSYNEQFF.

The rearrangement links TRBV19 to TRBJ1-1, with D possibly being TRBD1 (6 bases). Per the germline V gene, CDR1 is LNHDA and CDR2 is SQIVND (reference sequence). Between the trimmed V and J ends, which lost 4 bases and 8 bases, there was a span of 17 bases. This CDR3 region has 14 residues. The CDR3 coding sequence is TGTGCCAGTAGTACAGCTTCAGGGGCAGGGGAAGCTTTCTTT. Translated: CASSTASGAGEAFF.

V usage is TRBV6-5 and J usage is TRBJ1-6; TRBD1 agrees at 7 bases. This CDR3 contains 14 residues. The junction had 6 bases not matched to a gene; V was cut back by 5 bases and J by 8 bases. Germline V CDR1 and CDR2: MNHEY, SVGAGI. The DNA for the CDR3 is TGTGCCAGCAGTCCCGGGACAGATTATTCACCCCTCCACTTT. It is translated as CASSPGTDYSPLHF.

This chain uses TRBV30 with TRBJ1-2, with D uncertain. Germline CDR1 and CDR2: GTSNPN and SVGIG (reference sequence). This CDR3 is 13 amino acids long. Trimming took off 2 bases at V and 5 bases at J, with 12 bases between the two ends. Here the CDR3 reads CAWSFARGYGYTF. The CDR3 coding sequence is TGTGCCTGGAGTTTCGCCAGAGGGTATGGCTACACCTTC.

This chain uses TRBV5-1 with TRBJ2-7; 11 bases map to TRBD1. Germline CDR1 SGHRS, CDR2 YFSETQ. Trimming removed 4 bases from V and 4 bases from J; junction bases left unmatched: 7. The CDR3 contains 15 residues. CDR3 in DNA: TGCGCCAGCAGCCCTGGACAGGGGGCGATTTACGAGCAGTACTTC. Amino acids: CASSPGQGAIYEQYF.

CDR3 protein: CAWSRLDRVQDTQYF. The DNA of the CDR3 is TGTGCCTGGAGCCGACTCGACAGGGTACAAGATACGCAGTATTTT. This chain connects TRBV30 to TRBJ2-3, with 7 bases lining up with TRBD1. This CDR3 has 15 amino acids. The germline V gene encodes CDR1 GTSNPN and CDR2 SVGIG (reference sequence). Unmatched junction bases numbered 11, after V lost 3 bases and J lost 5 bases.

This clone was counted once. The CDR3 nucleotides read TGCGCCAGCAGCCCCGGGATCATGAACACTGAAGCTTTCTTT. It specifies CASSPGIMNTEAFF. The chain has TRBV5-1 and TRBJ1-1; D not resolved. CDR1 and CDR2 from the germline V gene are SGHRS and YFSETQ. V was clipped by 4 bases and J by 0 bases, with 10 bases between them. This CDR3 is built from 14 residues.

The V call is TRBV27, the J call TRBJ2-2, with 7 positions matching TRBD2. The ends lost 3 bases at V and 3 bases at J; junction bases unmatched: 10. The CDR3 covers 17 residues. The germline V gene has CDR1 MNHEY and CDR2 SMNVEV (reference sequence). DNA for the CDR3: TGTGCCAGCAGTTTTATTCGGGAGGCGGCTGACACCGGGGAGCTGTTTTTT. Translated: CASSFIREAADTGELFF.

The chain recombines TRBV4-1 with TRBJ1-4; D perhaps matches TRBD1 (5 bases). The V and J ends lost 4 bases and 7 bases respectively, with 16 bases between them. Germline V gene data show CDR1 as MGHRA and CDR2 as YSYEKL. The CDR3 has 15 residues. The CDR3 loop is CASSPWAGLGEKLFF. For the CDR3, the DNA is TGCGCCAGCAGCCCATGGGCAGGGTTAGGTGAAAAACTGTTTTTT.

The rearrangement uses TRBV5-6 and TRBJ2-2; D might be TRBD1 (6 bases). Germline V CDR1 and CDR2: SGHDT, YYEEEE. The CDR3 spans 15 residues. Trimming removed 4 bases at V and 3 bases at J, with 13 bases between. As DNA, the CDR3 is TGTGCCAGCAGCGTACAGGGCGCATACACCGGGGAGCTGTTTTTT. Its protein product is CASSVQGAYTGELFF.

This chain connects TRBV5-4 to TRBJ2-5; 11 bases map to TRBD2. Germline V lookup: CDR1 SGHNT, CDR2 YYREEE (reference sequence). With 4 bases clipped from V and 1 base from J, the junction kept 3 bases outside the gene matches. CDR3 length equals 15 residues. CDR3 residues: CASSPGTSGQETQYF. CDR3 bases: TGTGCCAGCAGCCCAGGGACTAGCGGCCAAGAGACCCAGTACTTC.